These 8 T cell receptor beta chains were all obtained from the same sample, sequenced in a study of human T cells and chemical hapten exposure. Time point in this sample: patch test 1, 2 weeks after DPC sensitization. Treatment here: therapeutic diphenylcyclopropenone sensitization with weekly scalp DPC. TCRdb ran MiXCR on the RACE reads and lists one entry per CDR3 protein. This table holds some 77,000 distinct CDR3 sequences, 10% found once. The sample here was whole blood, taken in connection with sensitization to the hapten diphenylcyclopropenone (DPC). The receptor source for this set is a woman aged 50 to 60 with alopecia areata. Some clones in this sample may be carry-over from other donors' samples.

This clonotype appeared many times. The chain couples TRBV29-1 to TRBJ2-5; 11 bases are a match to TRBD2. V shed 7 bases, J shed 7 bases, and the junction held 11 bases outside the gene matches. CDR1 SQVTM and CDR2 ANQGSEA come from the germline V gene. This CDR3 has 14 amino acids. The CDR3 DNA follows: TGCAGCGCCGATTTACTAGCGGGAGTTGCGACCCAGTACTTC. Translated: CSADLLAGVATQYF.

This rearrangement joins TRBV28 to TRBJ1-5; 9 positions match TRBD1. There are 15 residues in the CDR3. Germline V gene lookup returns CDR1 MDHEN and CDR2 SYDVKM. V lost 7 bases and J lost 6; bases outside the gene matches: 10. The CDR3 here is CASITAQGARQPQHF. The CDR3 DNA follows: TGTGCCAGCATTACAGCACAGGGGGCCCGTCAGCCCCAGCATTTT.

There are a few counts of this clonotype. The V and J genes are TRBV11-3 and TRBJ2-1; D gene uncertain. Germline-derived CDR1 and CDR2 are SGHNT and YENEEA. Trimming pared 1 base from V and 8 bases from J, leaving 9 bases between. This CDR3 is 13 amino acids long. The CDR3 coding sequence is TGTGCCAGCAGCTTAGGCCCTATCGATGAGCAGTTCTTC. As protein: CASSLGPIDEQFF.

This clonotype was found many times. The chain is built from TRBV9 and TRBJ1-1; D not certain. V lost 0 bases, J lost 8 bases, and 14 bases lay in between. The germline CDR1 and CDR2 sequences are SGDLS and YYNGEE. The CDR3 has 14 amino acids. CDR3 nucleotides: TGTGCCAGCAGCGTAGGCAGGATCCGCGGGGAAGCTTTCTTT. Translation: CASSVGRIRGEAFF. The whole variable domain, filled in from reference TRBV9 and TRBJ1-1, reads DSGVTQTPKHLITATGQRVTLRCSPRSGDLSVYWYQQSLDQGLQFLIQYYNGEERAKGNILERFSAQQFPDLHSELNLSSLELGDSALYFCASSVGRIRGEAFFGQGTRLTVV.

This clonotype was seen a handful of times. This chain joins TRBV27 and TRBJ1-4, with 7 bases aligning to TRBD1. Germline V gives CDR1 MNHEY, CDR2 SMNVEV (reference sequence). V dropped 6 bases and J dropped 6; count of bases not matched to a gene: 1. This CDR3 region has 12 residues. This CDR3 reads CASSGTDEKLFF. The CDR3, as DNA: TGTGCCAGCAGCGGGACAGATGAAAAACTGTTTTTT. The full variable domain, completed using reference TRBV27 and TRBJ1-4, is EAQVTQNPRYLITVTGKKLTVTCSQNMNHEYMSWYRQDPGLGLRQIYYSMNVEVTDKGDVPEGYKVSRKEKRNFPLILESPSPNQTSLYFCASSGTDEKLFFGSGTQLSVL.

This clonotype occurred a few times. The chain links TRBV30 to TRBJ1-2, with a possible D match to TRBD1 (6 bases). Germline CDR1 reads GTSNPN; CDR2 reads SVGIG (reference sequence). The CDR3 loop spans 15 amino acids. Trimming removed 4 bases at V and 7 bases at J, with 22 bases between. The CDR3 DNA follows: TGTGCCTGGAACCGGCAGGGGCGAATAGAAGGTGGCTACACCTTC. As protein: CAWNRQGRIEGGYTF.

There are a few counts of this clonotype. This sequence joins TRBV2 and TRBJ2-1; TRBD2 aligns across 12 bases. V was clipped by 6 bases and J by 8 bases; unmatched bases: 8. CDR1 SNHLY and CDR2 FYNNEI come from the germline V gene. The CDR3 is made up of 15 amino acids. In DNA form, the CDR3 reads TGTGCCAGCAGCGCCAGGACTAGCGGGATTTATGAGCAGTTCTTC. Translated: CASSARTSGIYEQFF.

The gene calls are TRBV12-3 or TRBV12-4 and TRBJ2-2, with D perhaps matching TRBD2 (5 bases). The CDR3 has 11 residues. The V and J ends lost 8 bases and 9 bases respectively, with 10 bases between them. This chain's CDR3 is CASRGIRELFF. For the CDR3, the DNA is TGTGCCAGCCGGGGTATCAGGGAGCTGTTTTTT.